The 16 T cell receptor beta chains in this list originate from one sample, sequenced in a study of T-cell reconstitution after alpha-beta-depleted transplantation in children. TCRbeta library preparation incorporated unique molecular identifiers. Each CDR3 protein gets one entry after TCRdb re-called the PCR reads with MiXCR. The repertoire holds about 600,000 distinct CDR3 sequences, under 12% seen once, with less than 5% in the top ten. Here the sequenced sample was PBMCs from the stem cell graft donor, taken from the stem cell graft. The receptors originated from a human donor who donated a stem cell graft to a child with acute myeloid leukemia.

The table lists this clonotype with many counts. The rearrangement links TRBV29-1 to TRBJ2-1; D gene ambiguous. CDR3 size: 18 residues. Trimming pared 2 bases from V and 3 bases from J, leaving 23 bases between. Germline V gene data show CDR1 as SQVTM and CDR2 as ANQGSEA. Here the CDR3 reads CSVENRPRAGDLYNEQFF. For the CDR3, the DNA is TGCAGCGTTGAAAATCGCCCCCGGGCCGGAGACCTCTACAATGAGCAGTTCTTC.

This clonotype was detected many times. V gene TRBV29-1 combines with J gene TRBJ1-1, with TRBD1 as a possible D gene (6 bases). The germline V and J ends were trimmed by 4 bases and 4 bases, with 13 bases remaining between them. The CDR3 totals 13 residues. CDR1 and CDR2 (germline): SQVTM, ANQGSEA. The CDR3 here is CSVAGVLSTEAFF. As DNA, the CDR3 is TGCAGCGTTGCAGGGGTACTGAGCACTGAAGCTTTCTTT.

This clonotype appeared many times. The chain links TRBV6-5 to TRBJ2-2, with D possibly being TRBD2 (5 bases). Germline V gene lookup returns CDR1 MNHEY and CDR2 SVGAGI. The CDR3 totals 11 residues. The germline V and J ends were trimmed by 8 bases and 9 bases, with 10 bases remaining between them. The CDR3 DNA reads TGTGCCAGCCAGGCGGGCCGGGAGCTGTTTTTT. Amino acid sequence: CASQAGRELFF.

The chain joins TRBV5-1 to TRBJ1-5; possibly TRBD1 for D (5 bases). V lost 0 bases and J 0 bases, leaving 7 bases between the germline ends. This CDR3 has 15 residues. Germline V gives CDR1 SGHRS, CDR2 YFSETQ. The CDR3 sequence is CASSLDGASNQPQHF. The CDR3 coding sequence is TGCGCCAGCAGCTTGGATGGGGCTAGCAATCAGCCCCAGCATTTT.

This clonotype was detected a few times. This chain joins TRBV5-6 and TRBJ2-7, with D possibly being TRBD1 or TRBD2 (6 bases each). V lost 0 bases and J lost 2, with 9 bases in between. This CDR3 is built from 14 residues. Germline V gene sequence: CDR1 SGHDT, CDR2 YYEEEE. The CDR3 sequence: CASSLGGDTYEQYF. CDR3 coding DNA: TGTGCCAGCAGCTTGGGGGGGGACACCTACGAGCAGTACTTC.

The chain joins TRBV28 to TRBJ1-6; D uncertain. The CDR3 covers 14 residues. V lost 4 bases and J lost 9, with 13 bases in between. CDR1 is MDHEN, CDR2 SYDVKM, per germline. The CDR3 DNA follows: TGTGCCAGCAGTTCGGGGTCCGCCCTTTCACCCCTCCACTTT. This codes for CASSSGSALSPLHF.

The chain has TRBV12-3 or TRBV12-4 and TRBJ1-1; D is uncertain. V dropped 1 base and J dropped 4 bases, with 10 bases sitting between them. The CDR3 extends over 14 amino acids. The CDR3 sequence is CASSLGWAGTEAFF. In nucleotides, the CDR3 is TGTGCCAGCAGTTTAGGGTGGGCCGGCACTGAAGCTTTCTTT.

This clonotype was seen a handful of times. The V call is TRBV19, the J call TRBJ2-3, with a possible D match to TRBD2 (5 bases). CDR1 and CDR2 from the germline V gene are LNHDA and SQIVND (reference sequence). CDR3 length: 14 residues. Between the trimmed V and J ends, which lost 6 bases and 5 bases, there was a span of 15 bases. This CDR3 reads CASRTGKLGDTQYF. The CDR3 region has the DNA TGTGCCAGTAGGACCGGGAAGCTGGGAGATACGCAGTATTTT.

The chain uses TRBV28 and TRBJ1-1; D is uncertain. Germline V gene sequence: CDR1 MDHEN, CDR2 SYDVKM. The CDR3 contains 15 residues. The V end lost 6 bases, the J end lost 3 bases, and 17 bases lay between the germline ends. In nucleotides, the CDR3 is TGTGCCAGCAGCCTGATGCGGGGAGCGGACACTGAAGCTTTCTTT. Protein product: CASSLMRGADTEAFF.

This clonotype has just a few counts. The V and J genes are TRBV5-1 and TRBJ1-2; the D gene is possibly TRBD1 (5 bases). V was pared by 8 bases and J by 6 bases, with 20 bases between. The germline V gene encodes CDR1 SGHRS and CDR2 YFSETQ. CDR3 size: 14 residues. CDR3 amino acids: CASRHPDTKNGYTF. In nucleotides, the CDR3 is TGCGCCAGTCGCCACCCGGACACTAAGAATGGCTACACCTTC.

This clonotype was counted between two and nine times. This rearrangement joins TRBV4-3 to TRBJ2-6, with 9 positions matching TRBD1. CDR1 LGHNA and CDR2 YSLEER come from the germline V gene. The CDR3 runs 19 residues. With 0 bases clipped from V and 0 bases from J, the junction kept 6 bases outside the gene matches. The CDR3 nucleotides are TGCGCCAGCAGCCAAGATTTAGGACAGGGGAGCTCTGGGGCCAACGTCCTGACTTTC. Translating gives CASSQDLGQGSSGANVLTF.

There are a few counts of this clonotype. The chain recombines TRBV7-2 with TRBJ2-5; the match to TRBD2 covers 10 bases. This CDR3 region has 14 residues. The V segment lost 5 bases and the J segment 5 bases; nucleotides outside the gene matches: 5. The germline V gene has CDR1 SGHTA and CDR2 FQGNSA. The DNA of the CDR3 is TGTGCCAGCAGCCGGGCAGCGGGAGGGGAGACCCAGTACTTC. It yields the protein CASSRAAGGETQYF.

V and J are TRBV6-1 and TRBJ2-3, with a weak D call TRBD2 (5 bases). The ends were cut back, 7 bases at V and 2 bases at J, with 13 bases in the middle. From germline, CDR1 is MNHNS and CDR2 SASEGT. The CDR3 has 14 residues. The CDR3: CASTLGLVTDTQYF. The CDR3 region has the DNA TGTGCCAGCACACTCGGACTTGTCACAGATACGCAGTATTTT.

V gene TRBV30 combines with J gene TRBJ2-5; D remains unclear. The CDR3 sequence is 14 residues long. Germline CDR1 GTSNPN, CDR2 SVGIG (reference sequence). The V end was cut by 2 bases, the J end by 9 bases, with 19 bases between. The CDR3 region has the DNA TGTGCCTGGAGTATCAAGGTGGACCGCCCTTCCCAGTACTTC. It specifies CAWSIKVDRPSQYF.

This clonotype occurred many times. CDR3 sequence (DNA): TGTGCCAGCAGGGTGGGATTCCAGGTTGAAGCTTTCTTT. Encoded protein: CASRVGFQVEAFF. The genes are TRBV6-6 and TRBJ1-1; D gene uncertain. The CDR3 is 13 residues long. Germline values: CDR1 MNHNY, CDR2 SVGAGI (reference sequence). Trimming cost V 6 bases and J 7 bases, with 15 bases left between them.

This rearrangement joins TRBV3-1 to TRBJ1-1; D remains ambiguous. The CDR3 is made up of 15 amino acids. The V end lost 0 bases, the J end lost 6 bases, and 14 bases lay between the germline ends. CDR1 is LGHDT and CDR2 is YNNKEL in the germline V gene (reference sequence). The CDR3 DNA is TGTGCCAGCAGCCAAGATTCGCCGGGGAGGGCTGAAGCTTTCTTT. It yields the protein CASSQDSPGRAEAFF.